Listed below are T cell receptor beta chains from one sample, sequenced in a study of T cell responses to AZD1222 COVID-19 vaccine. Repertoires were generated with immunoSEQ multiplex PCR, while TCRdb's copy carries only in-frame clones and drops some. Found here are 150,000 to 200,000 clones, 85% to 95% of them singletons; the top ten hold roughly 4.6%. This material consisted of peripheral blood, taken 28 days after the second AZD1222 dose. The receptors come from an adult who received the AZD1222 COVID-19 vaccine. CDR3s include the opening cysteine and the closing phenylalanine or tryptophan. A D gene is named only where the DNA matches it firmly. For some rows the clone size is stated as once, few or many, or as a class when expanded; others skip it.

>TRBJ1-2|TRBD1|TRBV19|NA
TGTGCCAGTAGTCCTCGGGACAGCCCCTATGGCTACACCTTC
CASSPRDSPYGYTF
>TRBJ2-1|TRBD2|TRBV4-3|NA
TGCGCCAGCAGCCAATTGACTAGCGGGAGCGATGAGCAGTTCTTC
CASSQLTSGSDEQFF
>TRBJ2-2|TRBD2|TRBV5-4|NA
TGTGCCAGCAGCTATTACGAGCGGGACGTCGGGGAGCTGTTTTTT
CASSYYERDVGELFF
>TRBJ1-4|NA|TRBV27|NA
TGTGCCAGCAGTTTGTGGGGGTCCGTACCTAATGAAAAACTGTTTTTT
CASSLWGSVPNEKLFF
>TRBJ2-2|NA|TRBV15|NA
TGTGCCACCAGCAGAGAGGGGGCACGGGGCACCGGGGAGCTGTTTTTT
CATSREGARGTGELFF
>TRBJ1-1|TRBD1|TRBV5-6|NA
TGTGCCAGCAGCTCCCGGACAGGGGGCGCCTTGGGCACTGAAGCTTTCTTT
CASSSRTGGALGTEAFF
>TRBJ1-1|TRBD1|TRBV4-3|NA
TGCGCCAGCAGCCCAGTTCGGACAGGAGGCACTGAAGCTTTCTTT
CASSPVRTGGTEAFF
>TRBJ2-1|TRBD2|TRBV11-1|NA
TGTGCCAGCAGCTCCTGGGGACTAGCTGTTGAGCAGTTCTTC
CASSSWGLAVEQFF
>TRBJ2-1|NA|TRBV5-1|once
TGCGCCAGCAGCCCCCCGGGACGCTCCTACAATGAGCAGTTCTTC
CASSPPGRSYNEQFF
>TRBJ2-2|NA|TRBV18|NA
TGTGCCAGCTCACCCACCGGGAAAGCCGGGGAGCTGTTTTTT
CASSPTGKAGELFF
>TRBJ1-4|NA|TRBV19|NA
TGTGCCAGTAGTACCCAACAAGCAACTAATGAAAAACTGTTTTTT
CASSTQQATNEKLFF
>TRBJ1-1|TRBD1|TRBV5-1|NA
TGCGCCAGCAGCTGGGGACAGGGTAGGGTGTGGAACACTGAAGCTTTCTTT
CASSWGQGRVWNTEAFF
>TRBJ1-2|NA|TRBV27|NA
TGTGCCAGCAGTTTATCAAGGCAGAACTATGGCTACACCTTC
CASSLSRQNYGYTF
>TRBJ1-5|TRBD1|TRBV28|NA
TGTGCCAGCAGTTCCCCCTGGGACAGCAGGAATCAGCCCCAGCATTTT
CASSSPWDSRNQPQHF
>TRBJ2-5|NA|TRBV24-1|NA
TGTGCCACCAGTTCCTCAAGGGGGGGCGGGGAGACCCAGTACTTC
CATSSSRGGGETQYF
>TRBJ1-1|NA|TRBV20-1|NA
TGCAGTGCTAGTCCCAGTAACACTGAAGCTTTCTTT
CSASPSNTEAFF
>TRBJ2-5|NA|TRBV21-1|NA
TGTGCCAGCAGCCTGGCGGGGCAGGCAGGAGAGACCCAGTACTTC
CASSLAGQAGETQYF
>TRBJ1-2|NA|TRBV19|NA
TGTGCCAGTAGTATCCCAGGGGCTAAGGGCTACACCTTC
CASSIPGAKGYTF
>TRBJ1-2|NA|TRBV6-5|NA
TGTGCCAGCAGTTCGGGAATGACAGGCAGCTATGGCTACACCTTC
CASSSGMTGSYGYTF
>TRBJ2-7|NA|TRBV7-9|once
TGTGCCAGCAGCGCCCAGGGCCCCTACGAGCAGTACTTC
CASSAQGPYEQYF
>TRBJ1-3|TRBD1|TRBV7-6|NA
TGTGCCAGCAGCCCTCGGACAGGGCTCGACTCTGGAAACACCATATATTTT
CASSPRTGLDSGNTIYF
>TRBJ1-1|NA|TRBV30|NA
TGTGCCTGGAGGTCTCTGGGGAGCACTGAAGCTTTCTTT
CAWRSLGSTEAFF
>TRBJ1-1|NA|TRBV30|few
TGTGCCTGGAGTGTAGTGGGCGTCACTGAAGCTTTCTTT
CAWSVVGVTEAFF
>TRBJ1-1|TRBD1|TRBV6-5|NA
TGTGCCAGCAGCGGCAGGGGGACTGAAGCTTTCTTT
CASSGRGTEAFF
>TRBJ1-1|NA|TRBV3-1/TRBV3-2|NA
TGTGCCAGCAGCCAGGGGGGGCTTCTCACTGAAGCTTTCTTT
CASSQGGLLTEAFF
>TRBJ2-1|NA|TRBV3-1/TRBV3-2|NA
TGTGCCAGCAGCCAAGAAGGAACCGGAACAGGTCCCCCGGTGGTGCAGTTCTTC
CASSQEGTGTGPPVVQFF
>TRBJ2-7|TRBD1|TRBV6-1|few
TGTGCCAGCAGTGAAATTCCGGGACAGAACTTC
CASSEIPGQNF
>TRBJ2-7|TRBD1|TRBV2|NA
TGTGCCAGCAGTGTGCATTTGGGACAGGCGACCTACGAGCAGTACTTC
CASSVHLGQATYEQYF
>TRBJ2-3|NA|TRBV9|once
TGTGCCAGCAGCCGTTCAGGGGGGAGTAGCACAGATACGCAGTATTTT
CASSRSGGSSTDTQYF
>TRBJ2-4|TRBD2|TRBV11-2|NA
TGTGCCAGCAGCTTAGTACGTAGCGGGAGAGTAGGGGCCAAAAACATTCAGTACTTC
CASSLVRSGRVGAKNIQYF
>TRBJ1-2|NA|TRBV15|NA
TGTGCCACCAGCAGAGATAGGGGGGAGACGGGCTACACCTTC
CATSRDRGETGYTF
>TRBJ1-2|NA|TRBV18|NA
TGTGCCAGCTCACCACGGACGGCTAAAGGGAGGGATGGCTACACCTTC
CASSPRTAKGRDGYTF
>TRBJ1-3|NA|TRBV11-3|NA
TGTGCCAGCAGCTTAGCAGGGACTGGAAACACCATATATTTT
CASSLAGTGNTIYF
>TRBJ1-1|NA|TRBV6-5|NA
TGTGCCAGCAGGCCGGACGGTTACACTGAAGCTTTCTTT
CASRPDGYTEAFF
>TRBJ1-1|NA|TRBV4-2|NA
TGTGCCAGCAGCCAAGAATACAGGGAGGTGAACACTGAAGCTTTCTTT
CASSQEYREVNTEAFF
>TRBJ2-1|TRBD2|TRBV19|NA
TGTGCCAGTAGTATAGGGACTAGCGGAAACAATGAGCAGTTCTTC
CASSIGTSGNNEQFF
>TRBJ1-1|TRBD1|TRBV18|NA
TGTGCCAGCATGCAGGGACAGGGGTCTCACACTGAAGCTTTCTTT
CASMQGQGSHTEAFF
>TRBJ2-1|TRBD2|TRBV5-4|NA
TGTGCCAGCAGCTCCCCGGGGGGGGCTGAGCGGCAGTTCTTC
CASSSPGGAERQFF
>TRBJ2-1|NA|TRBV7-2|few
TGTGCCAGCAGCTCTCCCCCGGGACCCACGGGACCCTACAATGAGCAGTTCTTC
CASSSPPGPTGPYNEQFF
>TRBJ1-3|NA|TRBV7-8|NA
TGTGCCAGCAGCTTTAGCCCGGCGGCATCACGCGGAAACACCATATATTTT
CASSFSPAASRGNTIYF
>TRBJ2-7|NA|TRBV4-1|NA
TGCGCCAGCAGCCAAGTAACCCTATCGCTGCAGTACTTC
CASSQVTLSLQYF
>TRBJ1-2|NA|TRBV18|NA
TGTGCCAGCTCACCAGGGCAAACTAACTATGGCTACACCTTC
CASSPGQTNYGYTF
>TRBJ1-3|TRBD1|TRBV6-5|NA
TGTGCCAGCGGACAGGGAAGATCTGGAAACACCATATATTTT
CASGQGRSGNTIYF
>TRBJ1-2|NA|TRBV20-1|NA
TGCAGTGCTCCTCAGGTCACCTTC
CSAPQVTF
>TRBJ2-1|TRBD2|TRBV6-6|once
TGTGCCAGCAGTCCCCGACAGGTCCCGGGACTAGTCTATGAGCAGTTCTTC
CASSPRQVPGLVYEQFF
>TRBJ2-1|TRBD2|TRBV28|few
TGTGCCAGCAGTGAATGGACTAGCGGGAGCCATGAGCAGTTCTTC
CASSEWTSGSHEQFF
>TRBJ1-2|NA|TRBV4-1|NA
TGCGCCAGCAGCCAAGCCAACACAGGGTTCTATGGCTACACCTTC
CASSQANTGFYGYTF
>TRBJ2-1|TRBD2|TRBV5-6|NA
TGTGCCAGCAGCCTAGCCCTTAGCGGGGAGCTTTATAATGAGCAGTTCTTC
CASSLALSGELYNEQFF
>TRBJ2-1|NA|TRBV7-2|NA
TGTGCCAGCAGCATACGCGCGTCCGGACACGTCTACAATGAGCAGTTCTTC
CASSIRASGHVYNEQFF
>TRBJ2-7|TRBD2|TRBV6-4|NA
TGTGCCAGCAGTCAACTCGGGGGAGGGGAGCAGTACTTC
CASSQLGGGEQYF
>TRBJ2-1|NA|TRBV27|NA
TGTGCCAGCAGTCTCTACAATGAGCAGTTCTTC
CASSLYNEQFF
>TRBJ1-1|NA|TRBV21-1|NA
TGTGCCAGCAGCAAAGTGGGGGGGTCGAACACTGAAGCTTTCTTT
CASSKVGGSNTEAFF
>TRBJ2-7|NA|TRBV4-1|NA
TGCGCCAGCAGCTCACCCCTCCGGAACGAGCAGTACTTC
CASSSPLRNEQYF
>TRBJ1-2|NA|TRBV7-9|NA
TGTGCCAGCAGCCCCCAGGGGATGATGAACTATGGCTACACCTTC
CASSPQGMMNYGYTF
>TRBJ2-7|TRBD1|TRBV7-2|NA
TGTGCCAGCAGCTCCCCCGACAGGGTGGGAGAGCAGTACTTC
CASSSPDRVGEQYF
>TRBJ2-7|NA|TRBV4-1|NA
TGCGCCAGCAGCCAAGAGGCAAGCTCCTACGAGCAGTACTTC
CASSQEASSYEQYF
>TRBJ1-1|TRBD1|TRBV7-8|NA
TGTGCCAGCAGCTTTACAGGGGTGGTTGAAGCTTTCTTT
CASSFTGVVEAFF
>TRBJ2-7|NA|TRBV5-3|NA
TGTGCCAGAAGCTCCTATCCGGGAGCGGTCTACGAGCAGTACTTC
CARSSYPGAVYEQYF
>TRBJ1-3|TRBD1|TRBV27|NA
TGTGCCAGCAGTTTACGCAGGGGGAACACCATATATTTT
CASSLRRGNTIYF
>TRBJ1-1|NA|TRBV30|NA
TGTGCCTGGAGTGTAAGCGGGCTCACTGAAGCTTTCTTT
CAWSVSGLTEAFF